What follows describes a single T cell receptor (beta chain). Its antigen is undetermined. The entry originates in a study of Ad26.COV2.S vaccination and SARS-CoV-2 variants. In the study overall: Intramuscular Ad26.COV2.S doses were given once or twice, 56 days apart.

This table comes from immunoSEQ multiplex PCR, and its TCRdb copy is limited to in-frame clones, with some not included. The sample includes over 400,000 clones, 90% of them seen just once. Noted treatment: roughly 20 received Ad26.COV2.S at low or high dose, single or two shots; roughly five received placebo; per-sample allocation not given. After the first vaccine or placebo injection, samples were drawn on day 63. Overall study findings and caveats: The TCR breadth and depth analyses may have produced an underestimate of total T cell responses.

V dropped 4 bases and J dropped 6; count of bases not matched to a gene: 6. Germline V lookup: CDR1 LGHDT, CDR2 YNNKEL (reference sequence). This CDR3 spans 13 amino acids. Here the sequenced sample was peripheral blood, taken in a trial of Ad26.COV2.S vaccine versus placebo. The V call is TRBV3-1 (or the pseudogene TRBV3-2), the J call TRBJ2-7; 7 bases are shared with TRBD2. This TCR was sampled from a person aged 18-65 years who received the Ad26.COV2.S COVID-19 vaccine or a placebo. CDR3 DNA sequence: TGTGCCAGCAGCCGTTTACTAGCGCTCGAGCAGTACTTC. Protein: CASSRLLALEQYF.